Listed below are T cell receptor beta chains from one sample, sequenced in a study of cytomegalovirus exposure and HLA in healthy donors. Assay used: immunoSEQ multiplex PCR; TCRdb lists only in-frame clones, some missing. The sample yields 120,000 to 150,000 clones, about 73% seen once. The sequenced sample was PBMCs. The receptors shown here come from a middle-aged man in good health and CMV-seropositive. Both conserved end residues are part of each CDR3. The order of the fields is D gene, J gene, V gene, clone size, CDR3 protein, CDR3 DNA. The D gene is left open where the match is weak. Clone size, where shown, is once, few, many, or a class for clones that have expanded.

TRBD2	TRBJ2-2	TRBV6-5	.	CASRGLAGYPGELFF	TGTGCCAGCAGGGGACTAGCGGGATATCCCGGGGAGCTGTTTTTT
TRBD2	TRBJ2-5	TRBV15	.	CATSRAGSGRTETQYF	TGTGCCACCAGCAGAGCGGGGAGCGGGAGGACTGAGACCCAGTACTTC
.	TRBJ2-3	TRBV28	few	CASLPGTPTDTQYF	TGTGCCAGCCTACCTGGGACACCCACAGATACGCAGTATTTT
.	TRBJ2-7	TRBV6-5	.	CASRSGQTYEQYF	TGTGCCAGTAGAAGCGGGCAAACCTACGAGCAGTACTTC
.	TRBJ2-5	TRBV5-8	few	CASSRYPGSDPTMRETQYF	TGTGCCAGCAGCCGCTACCCCGGGTCTGATCCGACTATGAGGGAGACCCAGTACTTC
TRBD2	TRBJ2-1	TRBV7-9	many	CASSQGLANYNEQFF	TGTGCCAGCAGCCAGGGACTAGCCAACTACAATGAGCAGTTCTTC
.	TRBJ1-6	TRBV5-1	.	CASSLQGRSPLHF	TGCGCCAGCAGCTTACAGGGACGTTCACCCCTCCACTTT
.	TRBJ2-5	TRBV4-3	.	CASSQDITKETQYF	TGCGCCAGCAGCCAAGACATTACTAAAGAGACCCAGTACTTC
TRBD1	TRBJ1-5	TRBV19	.	CASSKSRDRGNQPQHF	TGTGCCAGTAGTAAAAGCCGGGACAGGGGTAATCAGCCCCAGCATTTT
TRBD1	TRBJ1-5	TRBV28	.	CASSIDRATQPQHF	TGTGCCAGCAGTATTGACAGGGCCACGCAGCCCCAGCATTTT
.	TRBJ1-1	TRBV7-2	once	CASSLSGEGMNTEAFF	TGTGCCAGCAGCTTATCAGGGGAGGGAATGAACACTGAAGCTTTCTTT
.	TRBJ2-3	TRBV27	.	CASSSSLSDTQYF	TGTGCCAGCAGTTCTAGTCTCTCCGATACGCAGTATTTT
.	TRBJ2-2	TRBV9	.	CASSVGEVWNTGELFF	TGTGCCAGCAGCGTAGGGGAGGTGTGGAACACCGGGGAGCTGTTTTTT
TRBD1	TRBJ1-2	TRBV19	once	CASRTGQGAYGYTF	TGTGCCAGCCGGACGGGACAGGGGGCATATGGCTACACCTTC
TRBD1	TRBJ1-2	TRBV7-2	.	CASSSRTGGNYGYTF	TGTGCCAGTAGCTCCAGGACAGGGGGCAACTATGGCTACACCTTC
TRBD2	TRBJ2-7	TRBV7-2	.	CASSERGGTTYYEQYF	TGTGCCAGCAGCGAAAGGGGAGGGACTACGTACTACGAGCAGTACTTC
TRBD1	TRBJ1-2	TRBV2	.	CASSPLTGAHGYTF	TGTGCCAGCAGCCCCTTAACAGGGGCTCATGGCTACACCTTC
.	TRBJ1-2	TRBV2	once	CASSGGAGLLYGYTF	TGTGCCAGCAGTGGCGGGGCAGGGCTTCTCTATGGCTACACCTTC
TRBD2	TRBJ2-2	TRBV7-3	.	CASSPGTSWGGELFF	TGTGCCAGCAGCCCCGGGACTAGCTGGGGCGGGGAGCTGTTTTTT
.	TRBJ1-1	TRBV27	.	CASSLTGVGAEAFF	TGTGCCAGCAGTTTAACGGGGGTTGGGGCTGAAGCTTTCTTT
TRBD2	TRBJ2-3	TRBV11-3	.	CASSSASGITDTQYF	TGTGCCAGCAGCTCTGCTAGCGGGATTACAGATACGCAGTATTTT
TRBD1	TRBJ2-1	TRBV5-1	.	CASSAGQGVYNEQFF	TGCGCCAGCAGCGCCGGACAGGGGGTGTACAATGAGCAGTTCTTC
.	TRBJ2-3	TRBV6-5	few	CASSYTGTTSTDTQYF	TGTGCCAGCAGTTACACAGGGACAACTAGCACAGATACGCAGTATTTT
TRBD1	TRBJ1-4	TRBV7-9	.	CASSLGLDRRINEKLFF	TGTGCCAGCAGCTTAGGGCTGGACAGGCGAATAAATGAAAAACTGTTTTTT
TRBD2	TRBJ2-1	TRBV5-1	.	CASSQGLAGAEQFF	TGCGCCAGCAGCCAGGGACTAGCGGGAGCCGAGCAGTTCTTC
.	TRBJ1-5	TRBV6-5	.	CASSYSLGANQPQHF	TGTGCCAGCAGTTACTCGTTGGGGGCCAATCAGCCCCAGCATTTT
TRBD1	TRBJ1-5	TRBV5-1	.	CASSLKGQGGPQHF	TGCGCCAGCAGCTTAAAGGGCCAGGGGGGGCCCCAGCATTTT
.	TRBJ2-7	TRBV5-1	.	CASSWGTSLRGPSEQYF	TGCGCCAGCAGCTGGGGTACTAGCCTCCGAGGACCCTCCGAGCAGTACTTC
.	TRBJ1-1	TRBV4-1	.	CASSLTDSLNTEAFF	TGCGCCAGCAGCCTTACGGACAGTCTGAACACTGAAGCTTTCTTT
.	TRBJ1-4	TRBV7-2	.	CASSFDTNEKLFF	TGTGCCAGCAGCTTCGACACGAATGAAAAACTGTTTTTT
TRBD2	TRBJ2-3	TRBV7-2	.	CASSLLAGGGVDTQYF	TGTGCCAGCAGCTTACTGGCGGGAGGGGGTGTAGATACGCAGTATTTT
TRBD2	TRBJ2-1	TRBV28	few	CASSSPGTSGSNEQFF	TGTGCCAGCAGTTCCCCGGGGACTAGCGGGAGCAATGAGCAGTTCTTC
.	TRBJ1-1	TRBV9	.	CASSPQTDMNTEAFF	TGTGCCAGCAGCCCACAGACGGACATGAACACTGAAGCTTTCTTT
.	TRBJ1-2	TRBV5-4	.	CASSLVGREDYGYTF	TGTGCCAGCAGCTTGGTGGGGAGGGAAGACTATGGCTACACCTTC
.	TRBJ1-5	TRBV5-6	.	CASSPRGGARQPQHF	TGTGCCAGCAGCCCCCGAGGGGGGGCGAGGCAGCCCCAGCATTTT
TRBD1	TRBJ1-5	TRBV6-5	.	CASSYERGRGPQHF	TGTGCCAGCAGTTACGAAAGGGGGCGAGGGCCCCAGCATTTT
TRBD1	TRBJ2-3	TRBV11-2	few	CASTSGLGQGAGDTQYF	TGTGCCAGCACCTCCGGTTTAGGGCAGGGGGCAGGAGATACGCAGTATTTT
.	TRBJ2-5	TRBV7-6	.	CASSLGEGLQETQYF	TGTGCCAGCAGCTTAGGCGAGGGCCTCCAAGAGACCCAGTACTTC
TRBD1	TRBJ1-1	TRBV6-5	.	CASSYSGSGGNTEAFF	TGTGCCAGCAGTTACTCGGGTTCAGGGGGGAACACTGAAGCTTTCTTT
TRBD1	TRBJ2-1	TRBV5-1	.	CASSLQGADYNEQFF	TGCGCCAGCAGCCTTCAGGGGGCAGACTACAATGAGCAGTTCTTC
TRBD1	TRBJ1-2	TRBV6-1	.	CASSRGGQGTYGYTF	TGTGCCAGCAGCCGGGGGGGACAGGGTACCTATGGCTACACCTTC
.	TRBJ2-3	TRBV11-2	few	CASSFAAITDTQYF	TGTGCCAGCAGCTTTGCGGCAATCACAGATACGCAGTATTTT
TRBD2	TRBJ2-1	TRBV2	.	CASSSSGIYHNEQFF	TGTGCCAGCAGTAGTAGCGGGATCTACCACAATGAGCAGTTCTTC
TRBD1	TRBJ2-6	TRBV5-6	.	CASSLDLRDRGSGANVLTF	TGTGCCAGCAGCTTGGACCTCCGGGACAGGGGTAGTGGGGCCAACGTCCTGACTTTC
TRBD1	TRBJ1-2	TRBV29-1	few	CSVPGTGDYGYTF	TGCAGCGTCCCCGGGACAGGGGACTATGGCTACACCTTC
.	TRBJ1-2	TRBV7-9	.	CASSLGPRYGYTF	TGTGCCAGCAGCTTAGGTCCCCGCTATGGCTACACCTTC
.	TRBJ1-1	TRBV6-6	few	CASSQNRVNTEAFF	TGTGCCAGCAGTCAAAACCGGGTGAACACTGAAGCTTTCTTT
.	TRBJ1-1	TRBV7-2	few	CASSSPSEKAKMNTEAFF	TGTGCCAGCAGCTCCCCCTCCGAGAAAGCGAAGATGAACACTGAAGCTTTCTTT
TRBD2	TRBJ2-3	TRBV29-1	.	CSVEAWTSARAGTQYF	TGCAGCGTTGAAGCGTGGACTAGCGCCCGCGCAGGTACGCAGTATTTT
TRBD2	TRBJ2-1	TRBV7-2	few	CASSRAGGVYNEQFF	TGTGCCAGCAGTCGCGCGGGAGGGGTCTACAATGAGCAGTTCTTC